A single sample gave rise to the 11 T cell receptor beta chains below, sequenced in a study of shared clonotypes between healthy human individuals. CD8 cells regarded as naive lacked CD45RO, were positively chosen for CCR7, and omitted terminally differentiated effector memory CD45RA+ cells. Sequenced by immunoSEQ multiplex PCR; TCRdb stores in-frame clones only, minus some. This table has millions of clones, just over 90% appearing once. Sequencing was performed on naive CD8+ T cells from PBMCs. These TCRs come from a man aged 18 to 29 in good health. Some clones in this sample may be carry-over from other donors' samples.

This chain uses TRBV27 with TRBJ1-1; D is perhaps TRBD1 (6 bases). CDR3 length equals 16 residues. CDR1 and CDR2 (germline): MNHEY, SMNVEV (reference sequence). Trimming took off 2 bases at V and 5 bases at J, with 18 bases between the two ends. CDR3 sequence reads: CASSLIAGGSWTEAFF. CDR3 DNA sequence: TGTGCCAGCAGTTTAATAGCGGGGGGCTCATGGACTGAAGCTTTCTTT.

This chain's CDR3 is CAISSGTGTSYEQYF. Here the CDR3 DNA reads TGTGCCATCAGTTCCGGGACAGGGACCTCCTACGAGCAGTACTTC. The chain uses TRBV10-3 and TRBJ2-7, with TRBD1 matching over 9 bases. Germline V gene sequence: CDR1 ENHRY, CDR2 SYGVKD. The CDR3 extends over 15 amino acids. V gave up 5 bases and J gave up 0 bases; unmatched junction bases: 5.

The chain has TRBV28 and TRBJ2-5; D not certain. The V end lost 6 bases, the J end lost 7 bases, and 15 bases lay between the germline ends. This CDR3 is 13 amino acids long. Germline V gene sequence: CDR1 MDHEN, CDR2 SYDVKM. CDR3 in DNA: TGTGCCAGCAGCCCCGATCTCTCGGGGACCCAGTACTTC. Translating it yields CASSPDLSGTQYF. The full variable domain, with the rest looked up from reference TRBV28 and TRBJ2-5, is DVKVTQSSRYLVKRTGEKVFLECVQDMDHENMFWYRQDPGLGLRLIYFSYDVKMKEKGDIPEGYSVSREKKERFSLILESASTNQTSMYLCASSPDLSGTQYFGPGTRLLVL.

The rearrangement joins TRBV27 to TRBJ1-2, with 9 bases aligning to TRBD1. J was trimmed by 10 bases and V by 5 bases; bases with no gene match: 8. CDR3 size: 13 residues. CDR1 is MNHEY and CDR2 is SMNVEV in the germline V gene (reference sequence). The chain's CDR3 is CASSGTGPTDYTF. DNA of the CDR3: TGTGCCAGCAGTGGGACAGGGCCGACAGACTACACCTTC.

A note on this clone: The sample contains more than one DNA sequence encoding this CDR3. The J gene is TRBJ1-1, the V gene TRBV7-2; the D is unclear. The CDR3 is 12 residues long. Germline V gene data show CDR1 as SGHTA and CDR2 as FQGNSA. V was clipped by 3 bases and J by 0 bases, with 2 bases between them. The DNA for the CDR3 is TGTGCCAGCAGCTTCTTGAACACTGAAGCTTTCTTT. It translates to CASSFLNTEAFF.

The gene calls are TRBV28 and TRBJ2-7; weak D call: TRBD1 (5 bases). Trimming took off 2 bases at V and 7 bases at J, with 18 bases between the two ends. Germline CDR1 is MDHEN and CDR2 is SYDVKM. CDR3 length: 15 amino acids. The CDR3 nucleotides read TGTGCCAGCAGTTTAGAAGGTAGGGGCCTTTTGGAGCAGTACTTC. Amino acids: CASSLEGRGLLEQYF.

This clone was observed once. This chain uses TRBV5-6 with TRBJ1-1; D might be TRBD1 (5 bases). Trimming took off 0 bases at V and 1 base at J, with 10 bases between the two ends. The CDR3 covers 15 residues. Germline lookup yields CDR1 SGHDT and CDR2 YYEEEE. Here the CDR3 DNA reads TGTGCCAGCAGCTTGGATCTGGGGCGGAACACTGAAGCTTTCTTT. It encodes CASSLDLGRNTEAFF.

This clone has more than one count but fewer than ten. The CDR3 sequence is CASSPTSDRAAYEQYF. In DNA, the CDR3 is TGTGCCAGCAGCCCTACGAGCGACAGGGCTGCCTACGAGCAGTACTTC. The V gene is TRBV11-2, the J gene TRBJ2-7, with 7 bases aligning to TRBD1. This CDR3 is 16 amino acids long. The V segment lost 5 bases and the J segment 2 bases; nucleotides outside the gene matches: 12. CDR1 is SGHAT and CDR2 is FQNNGV in the germline V gene.

Points on this clone: A far larger clone is off by one base, so a read error is likely. The chain combines TRBV7-3 with TRBJ1-1; D is possibly TRBD1 (6 bases). The germline V gene encodes CDR1 SGHTA and CDR2 FQGTGA. There are 13 residues in the CDR3. With 5 bases removed from V and 1 base from J, the gap between germline ends came to 8 bases. CDR3 sequence reads: CASSGGGNTEAFF. DNA for the CDR3: TGTGCCAGCAGCGGAGGGGGGAACACTGAAGCTTTCTTT.

This clone was detected only once. This chain connects TRBV28 to TRBJ2-3, with TRBD2 matching over 7 bases. The CDR3 runs 15 residues. Germline CDR1 MDHEN, CDR2 SYDVKM. J lost 6 bases, V lost 3 bases, and 9 bases had no gene match. CDR3 nucleotides: TGTGCCAGCAGTTTCTGGCTCGGGAGGAGGGATACGCAGTATTTT. Protein product: CASSFWLGRRDTQYF.

The chain combines TRBV27 with TRBJ1-5; 8 nucleotides agree with TRBD1. The CDR3 contains 15 residues. CDR1 is MNHEY and CDR2 is SMNVEV in the germline V gene (reference sequence). V shed 7 bases and J 4 bases; nucleotides not matched to a gene: 9. The CDR3 region is CASTIPDRANQPQHF. DNA of the CDR3: TGTGCCAGCACCATCCCGGACAGGGCAAATCAGCCCCAGCATTTT.